Listed below are T cell receptor beta chains from one sample, sequenced in a study of spatial heterogeneity in lung cancer. TCRdb reprocessed the 5' RACE reads via MiXCR and lists one record per CDR3 protein. The profile shows around 75,000 distinct CDR3 sequences, 10% to 15% of them singletons. Material: PBMCs, obtained at surgery. The receptors originated from a male donor with early-stage non-small cell lung cancer. The CDR3 runs from the conserved cysteine through the conserved F or W. The order of the fields is clone size, J gene, D gene, V gene, CDR3 protein, CDR3 DNA. A D gene is named only where the DNA matches it firmly. Clone size appears in some rows only: once, few, many, or a class for an expanded clone.

size: NA; J: TRBJ2-4; D: NA; V: TRBV27; CDR3: CASSSRTDSGSENIQYF; DNA: TGTGCCAGCAGTTCCAGGACAGACTCGGGCTCGGAAAACATTCAGTACTTC
size: few; J: TRBJ2-2; D: NA; V: TRBV7-2; CDR3: CASSSWTITGELFF; DNA: TGTGCCAGCAGCTCATGGACCATCACCGGGGAGCTGTTTTTT
size: few; J: TRBJ1-1; D: TRBD1; V: TRBV29-1; CDR3: CSVLTYKDRANTEAFF; DNA: TGCAGCGTTCTGACCTATAAGGACAGGGCGAACACTGAAGCTTTCTTT
size: few; J: TRBJ2-3; D: NA; V: TRBV19; CDR3: CASSISTTDTQYF; DNA: TGTGCCAGTAGTATCAGCACCACAGATACGCAGTATTTT
size: few; J: TRBJ2-1; D: TRBD2; V: TRBV3-1; CDR3: CASSQGLGLAGVGGYNEQFF; DNA: TGTGCCAGCAGCCAAGGCTTGGGACTAGCGGGAGTGGGGGGCTACAATGAGCAGTTCTTC
size: NA; J: TRBJ2-7; D: NA; V: TRBV12-3/TRBV12-4; CDR3: CASSLGPWDKGWHYEQYF; DNA: TGTGCCAGCAGTTTAGGGCCTTGGGACAAGGGGTGGCACTACGAGCAGTACTTC
size: NA; J: TRBJ2-1; D: TRBD2; V: TRBV20-1; CDR3: CSAGKTSGSDEQFF; DNA: TGCAGTGCTGGCAAAACTAGCGGGAGCGATGAGCAGTTCTTC
size: few; J: TRBJ2-1; D: TRBD2; V: TRBV9; CDR3: CASSPGLAGAVVDEQFF; DNA: TGTGCCAGCAGCCCGGGACTAGCGGGAGCAGTGGTAGATGAGCAGTTCTTC
size: few; J: TRBJ2-7; D: TRBD1; V: TRBV5-1; CDR3: CASSLVTGGPYEQYF; DNA: TGCGCCAGCAGCTTGGTTACAGGGGGCCCCTACGAGCAGTACTTC
size: NA; J: TRBJ1-2; D: NA; V: TRBV24-1; CDR3: CATSDRDDGYTF; DNA: TGTGCCACCAGTGATCGAGATGATGGCTACACCTTC
size: NA; J: TRBJ1-3; D: TRBD1; V: TRBV20-1; CDR3: CNAQGDRNTIYF; DNA: TGCAATGCCCAGGGGGATCGAAACACCATATATTTT
size: few; J: TRBJ2-2; D: NA; V: TRBV5-1; CDR3: CASSLGDTGELFF; DNA: TGCGCCAGCAGCTTGGGAGACACCGGGGAGCTGTTTTTT
size: many; J: TRBJ1-3; D: TRBD1; V: TRBV19; CDR3: CASSTIVRTGPGGNTIYF; DNA: TGTGCCAGTAGTACTATAGTTCGGACAGGGCCTGGCGGAAACACCATATATTTT
size: few; J: TRBJ2-5; D: TRBD2; V: TRBV6-4; CDR3: CASSEREGVTQYF; DNA: TGTGCCAGCAGTGAGCGGGAGGGAGTGACCCAGTACTTC
size: medium-sized; J: TRBJ2-7; D: TRBD2; V: TRBV7-2; CDR3: CASSLGTASGRYEQYF; DNA: TGTGCCAGCAGCTTAGGAACAGCTAGCGGGAGGTACGAGCAGTACTTC
size: many; J: TRBJ1-1; D: TRBD1; V: TRBV28; CDR3: CASTLAGTGGIF; DNA: TGTGCCAGCACCCTCGCCGGGACAGGGGGAATCTTT
size: medium-sized; J: TRBJ2-1; D: NA; V: TRBV11-2; CDR3: CASSLGNNEQFF; DNA: TGTGCCAGCAGCTTAGGGAACAATGAGCAGTTCTTC
size: NA; J: TRBJ2-1; D: NA; V: TRBV7-9; CDR3: CASSLSYNEQFF; DNA: TGTGCCAGCAGCTTATCCTACAATGAGCAGTTCTTC
size: NA; J: TRBJ2-7; D: NA; V: TRBV7-9; CDR3: CASSPGVLEQYF; DNA: TGTGCCAGCAGCCCCGGGGTCCTCGAGCAGTACTTC
size: NA; J: TRBJ1-1; D: TRBD1; V: TRBV7-9; CDR3: CASSDRGTEAFF; DNA: TGTGCCAGCAGCGACAGGGGCACTGAAGCTTTCTTT
size: NA; J: TRBJ1-2; D: NA; V: TRBV11-2; CDR3: CASSLDAGYGYTF; DNA: TGTGCCAGCAGCTTAGATGCAGGGTATGGCTACACCTTC
size: NA; J: TRBJ1-1; D: NA; V: TRBV18; CDR3: CASSSQTGYTEAFF; DNA: TGTGCCAGCTCGTCTCAAACAGGATACACTGAAGCTTTCTTT
size: many; J: TRBJ2-5; D: NA; V: TRBV5-1; CDR3: CASSSPGEETQYF; DNA: TGCGCCAGCAGCTCTCCGGGGGAAGAGACCCAGTACTTC
size: many; J: TRBJ2-7; D: NA; V: TRBV5-1; CDR3: CASSLSTGYTYEQYF; DNA: TGCGCCAGCAGCTTGAGTACAGGGTATACCTACGAGCAGTACTTC
size: few; J: TRBJ2-7; D: NA; V: TRBV7-3; CDR3: CASSGLHAQGEQYF; DNA: TGTGCCAGCAGCGGGTTACATGCTCAAGGGGAGCAGTACTTC
size: many; J: TRBJ2-3; D: NA; V: TRBV7-6; CDR3: CASSLLGITDTQYF; DNA: TGTGCCAGCAGCCTGCTCGGGATCACAGATACGCAGTATTTT
size: NA; J: TRBJ1-1; D: NA; V: TRBV20-1; CDR3: CSALYRINEAFF; DNA: TGCAGTGCTCTCTACAGGATTAATGAAGCTTTCTTT
size: many; J: TRBJ1-1; D: NA; V: TRBV10-3; CDR3: CAIRTVNTEAFF; DNA: TGTGCCATCAGGACAGTGAACACTGAAGCTTTCTTT
size: NA; J: TRBJ2-3; D: NA; V: TRBV5-1; CDR3: CASSSRDQGDTQYF; DNA: TGCGCCAGCAGCTCCAGGGACCAAGGGGATACGCAGTATTTT
size: many; J: TRBJ2-5; D: NA; V: TRBV29-1; CDR3: CSVNLGVETQYF; DNA: TGCAGCGTGAACCTCGGGGTAGAGACCCAGTACTTC
size: NA; J: TRBJ1-1; D: NA; V: TRBV4-1; CDR3: CASSHGTVEAFF; DNA: TGCGCCAGCAGCCACGGGACCGTTGAAGCTTTCTTT
size: NA; J: TRBJ1-5; D: TRBD1; V: TRBV9; CDR3: CASGQGRQPQHF; DNA: TGTGCCAGCGGACAGGGGAGGCAGCCCCAGCATTTT
size: few; J: TRBJ1-2; D: TRBD1; V: TRBV20-1; CDR3: CSARDIGTGDGYTF; DNA: TGCAGTGCTAGAGATATCGGGACAGGGGATGGCTACACCTTC
size: NA; J: TRBJ2-5; D: NA; V: TRBV11-2; CDR3: CASSLGRTDEETQYF; DNA: TGTGCCAGCAGCTTAGGGAGGACTGACGAAGAGACCCAGTACTTC
size: few; J: TRBJ1-5; D: TRBD1; V: TRBV30; CDR3: CARNPPGTGVDQPQHF; DNA: TGTGCCCGGAATCCTCCCGGGACAGGGGTCGATCAGCCCCAGCATTTT
size: NA; J: TRBJ2-7; D: NA; V: TRBV20-1; CDR3: CSARDAHPVRYEQYF; DNA: TGCAGTGCTAGAGATGCCCACCCCGTGCGGTACGAGCAGTACTTC
size: many; J: TRBJ2-7; D: NA; V: TRBV7-8; CDR3: CASSQAGTVYEQYF; DNA: TGTGCCAGCAGCCAAGCCGGGACCGTATACGAGCAGTACTTC
size: NA; J: TRBJ1-1; D: NA; V: TRBV25-1; CDR3: CASSTWPGTEAFF; DNA: TGTGCCAGCAGTACCTGGCCAGGCACTGAAGCTTTCTTT
size: NA; J: TRBJ2-2; D: NA; V: TRBV3-2; CDR3: CASSQFTGFAGELFF; DNA: TGTGCCAGCAGCCAATTCACAGGGTTTGCCGGGGAGCTGTTTTTT
size: NA; J: TRBJ2-1; D: NA; V: TRBV30; CDR3: CAWSSERPYNEQFF; DNA: TGTGCCTGGAGTTCAGAGCGGCCTTACAATGAGCAGTTCTTC
size: many; J: TRBJ2-1; D: NA; V: TRBV12-3/TRBV12-4; CDR3: CASSFRTISYNEQFF; DNA: TGTGCCAGCAGTTTTAGGACTATTTCCTACAATGAGCAGTTCTTC
size: few; J: TRBJ1-5; D: NA; V: TRBV19; CDR3: CASSISGELNQPQHF; DNA: TGTGCCAGTAGTATCTCGGGGGAGCTGAATCAGCCCCAGCATTTT
size: few; J: TRBJ2-7; D: NA; V: TRBV6-6; CDR3: CASSFGTGTPYEQYF; DNA: TGTGCCAGCAGTTTTGGGACCGGGACACCCTACGAGCAGTACTTC
size: few; J: TRBJ1-1; D: TRBD1; V: TRBV28; CDR3: CASSSTGDFEAFF; DNA: TGTGCCAGCAGTTCGACAGGGGATTTTGAAGCTTTCTTT
size: NA; J: TRBJ1-1; D: NA; V: TRBV9; CDR3: CASSVRENPYTEAFF; DNA: TGTGCCAGCAGCGTAAGGGAGAACCCCTACACTGAAGCTTTCTTT
size: few; J: TRBJ1-5; D: NA; V: TRBV7-8; CDR3: CASSLDPIRQPQHF; DNA: TGTGCCAGCAGCTTAGACCCGATACGGCAGCCCCAGCATTTT
size: NA; J: TRBJ2-2; D: TRBD2; V: TRBV19; CDR3: CASSIELARTGELFF; DNA: TGTGCCAGTAGTATTGAACTAGCGCGCACCGGGGAGCTGTTTTTT